These T cell receptor beta chains were read from a single sample in a study of cytomegalovirus exposure and HLA in healthy donors. Assay used: immunoSEQ multiplex PCR; TCRdb lists only in-frame clones, some missing. The top ten hold 2% to 2.5% of the sample, which has about 250,000 clones, under 80% seen once. The source material was PBMCs. The receptors stem from a female donor in good health and CMV-seronegative. Both conserved end residues are part of each CDR3. Each record gives: V gene, D gene, J gene, clone size, CDR3 DNA, CDR3 protein. D genes are given only for firm matches. Size is omitted from some rows. Given values are once, few, many or a class for expanded clones.

TRBV5-4	-	TRBJ1-4	-	TGTGCCAGCAGCTCCGGAGGGGCTGGGAATGAAAAACTGTTTTTT	CASSSGGAGNEKLFF
TRBV19	-	TRBJ2-7	-	TGTGCCAGTAGTAACGGGGGTTCGAACTACGAGCAGTACTTC	CASSNGGSNYEQYF
TRBV27	TRBD1	TRBJ2-7	-	TGTGCCAGCAGTCTAAGGGACAGCTTCTACGAGCAGTACTTC	CASSLRDSFYEQYF
TRBV2	-	TRBJ1-1	-	TGTGCCAGCAGTGAGGGGAGGGGCTCCACTGAAGCTTTCTTT	CASSEGRGSTEAFF
TRBV7-2	TRBD1	TRBJ2-1	-	TGTGCCAGCAGCCGGGGACAGGGGAAGGTGAATGAGCAGTTCTTC	CASSRGQGKVNEQFF
TRBV15	-	TRBJ1-1	-	TGTGCCACCAGCAATGGAAGCGTGAACACTGAAGCTTTCTTT	CATSNGSVNTEAFF
TRBV5-1	TRBD2	TRBJ2-5	-	TGCGCCAGCAGCTACCGGACTAGCGAGGAGACCCAGTACTTC	CASSYRTSEETQYF
TRBV10-1	-	TRBJ2-7	-	TGCGCCAGCAGTGAGTCGTCAGGGGTCCACGAGCAGTACTTC	CASSESSGVHEQYF
TRBV4-2	-	TRBJ2-7	-	TGTGCCAGCAGCCAAGAAGCTGGACAGACGCAACTCGAGCAGTACTTC	CASSQEAGQTQLEQYF
TRBV5-8	-	TRBJ1-3	-	TGTGCTACACAGTCGAGAAACACCATATATTTT	CATQSRNTIYF
TRBV5-1	-	TRBJ2-1	few	TGCGCCAGCAGCTTGGTCCCCCTAGGGGGGGGTGAGCAGTTCTTC	CASSLVPLGGGEQFF
TRBV5-1	-	TRBJ2-7	-	TGCGCCAGCAGCCCGTCCGGCGGGACCAACTACGGGCAGTACTTC	CASSPSGGTNYGQYF
TRBV6-5	-	TRBJ1-2	-	-	CASTSGGALGYTF